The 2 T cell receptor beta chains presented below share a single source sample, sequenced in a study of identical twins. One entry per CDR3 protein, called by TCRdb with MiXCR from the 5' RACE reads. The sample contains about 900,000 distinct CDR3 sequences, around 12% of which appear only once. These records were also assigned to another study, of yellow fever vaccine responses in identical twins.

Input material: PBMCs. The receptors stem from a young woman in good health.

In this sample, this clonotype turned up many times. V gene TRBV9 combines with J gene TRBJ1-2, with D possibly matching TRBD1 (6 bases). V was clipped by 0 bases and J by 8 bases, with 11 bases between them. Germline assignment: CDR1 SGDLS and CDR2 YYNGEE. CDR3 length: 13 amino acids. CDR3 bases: TGTGCCAGCAGCGTAGAACAGGGTATCGGCTACACCTTC. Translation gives CASSVEQGIGYTF. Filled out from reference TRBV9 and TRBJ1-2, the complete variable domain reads DSGVTQTPKHLITATGQRVTLRCSPRSGDLSVYWYQQSLDQGLQFLIQYYNGEERAKGNILERFSAQQFPDLHSELNLSSLELGDSALYFCASSVEQGIGYTFGSGTRLTVV.

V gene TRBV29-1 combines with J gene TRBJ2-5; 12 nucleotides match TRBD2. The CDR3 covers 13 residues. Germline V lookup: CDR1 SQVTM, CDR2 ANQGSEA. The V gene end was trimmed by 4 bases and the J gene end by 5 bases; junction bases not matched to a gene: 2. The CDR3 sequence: CSVGLAGEETQYF. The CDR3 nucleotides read TGCAGCGTTGGACTAGCGGGAGAGGAGACCCAGTACTTC.